A single sample is the source of the 20 T cell receptor beta chains below, sequenced in a study of cytomegalovirus exposure and HLA in healthy donors. The primer mix had 60 Vbeta and 13 Jbeta primers. Clones were read by immunoSEQ multiplex PCR, and TCRdb kept only the in-frame ones, dropping some. The table shows about 55,000 clones, with around three quarters occurring only once. What was sequenced was PBMCs. The receptors come from a female donor in good health and CMV-seronegative.

This chain links TRBV4-1 with TRBJ1-1, with TRBD1 identical over 7 bases. With 4 bases clipped from V and 4 bases from J, the junction kept 15 bases outside the gene matches. This CDR3 region has 17 residues. Germline lookup yields CDR1 MGHRA and CDR2 YSYEKL. Here the CDR3 reads CASSPDRVGLVSTEAFF. The CDR3 DNA is TGCGCCAGCAGCCCAGACAGGGTTGGATTGGTGAGCACTGAAGCTTTCTTT.

This clone was counted a single time. V and J are TRBV15 and TRBJ2-1; TRBD1 matches at 10 bases. In germline, CDR1 is LNHNV, CDR2 YYDKDF (reference sequence). The J segment lost 1 base and the V segment lost 1 base, leaving 7 bases of the junction unmatched. The CDR3 spans 18 residues. The DNA of the CDR3 is TGTGCCACCAGCAGAGGACAGGGGGCGGGTTTTTCCTACAATGAGCAGTTCTTC. Amino acid sequence: CATSRGQGAGFSYNEQFF.

This chain links TRBV6-1 with TRBJ2-1; D is uncertain. V lost 2 bases and J lost 0, with 11 bases in between. Germline V gene lookup returns CDR1 MNHNS and CDR2 SASEGT. The CDR3 totals 16 residues. DNA for the CDR3: TGTGCCAGCAGTGAACCTTTTTTGAGCTCCTACAATGAGCAGTTCTTC. As protein: CASSEPFLSSYNEQFF.

This clone was detected a few times. The rearrangement uses TRBV2 and TRBJ1-1; TRBD1 aligns across 10 bases. Germline CDR1 and CDR2: SNHLY and FYNNEI. The CDR3 consists of 12 residues. With 8 bases clipped from V and 3 bases from J, the junction kept 0 bases outside the gene matches. This CDR3 reads CASGTGDTEAFF. In DNA form, the CDR3 reads TGTGCCAGCGGGACAGGGGACACTGAAGCTTTCTTT.

The chain employs TRBV9 and TRBJ2-1; a possible D gene is TRBD2 (5 bases). The CDR3 has 15 residues. The germline V gene encodes CDR1 SGDLS and CDR2 YYNGEE. Trimming left V 4 bases short and J 0 bases short, with 11 bases between. The CDR3: CASSLGVTSYNEQFF. The DNA of the CDR3 is TGTGCCAGCAGCCTCGGGGTGACCTCCTACAATGAGCAGTTCTTC.

The chain joins TRBV19 to TRBJ1-5, with a possible D match to TRBD1 (5 bases). This CDR3 is built from 12 residues. V was shortened by 10 bases and J by 7 bases, with 14 bases between the two germline ends. The germline CDR1 and CDR2 sequences are LNHDA and SQIVND (reference sequence). The CDR3 region is CATQPWGQPQHF. In nucleotides, the CDR3 is TGTGCCACCCAACCCTGGGGCCAGCCCCAGCATTTT.

The V gene is TRBV19, the J gene TRBJ1-5; 7 bases align to TRBD1. The ends lost 3 bases at V and 4 bases at J; junction bases unmatched: 3. CDR1 and CDR2 from the germline V gene are LNHDA and SQIVND (reference sequence). The CDR3 has 14 residues. DNA for the CDR3: TGTGCCAGTAGTATGGGACAGAAGAATCAGCCCCAGCATTTT. Protein product: CASSMGQKNQPQHF.

V gene TRBV20-1 combines with J gene TRBJ2-7; D possibly corresponds to TRBD2 (7 bases). Germline CDR1 is DFQATT and CDR2 is SNEGSKA (reference sequence). CDR3 length: 11 amino acids. Trimming left V 5 bases short and J 6 bases short, with 11 bases between. The CDR3 region has the DNA TGCAGTGCTCTGCGGGGGCCCGAGCAGTACTTC. It is translated as CSALRGPEQYF.

The V and J genes are TRBV7-3 and TRBJ2-2; D not resolved. The V end lost 1 base, the J end lost 1 base, and 10 bases lay between the germline ends. Germline CDR1 SGHTA, CDR2 FQGTGA. The CDR3 runs to 16 residues. The CDR3 DNA is TGTGCCAGCAGCTTAAATCAGGCCGGGAACACCGGGGAGCTGTTTTTT. It specifies CASSLNQAGNTGELFF.

V and J are TRBV12-5 and TRBJ1-3; D unresolved. The CDR3 runs 17 residues. Deletions cut 2 bases from V and 0 bases from J, with 14 bases between. Looked up from germline, CDR1 is LGHNT and CDR2 is FRNRAP. The CDR3 nucleotides are TGTGCTAGTGGTTTGACACCAAACCAGTTCTCTGGAAACACCATATATTTT. It encodes CASGLTPNQFSGNTIYF.

Comment on this clone: The junction and the germline gene differ at one end; a read error may be behind it. The V and J genes are TRBV6-5 and TRBJ1-6; D is unresolved. In germline, CDR1 is MNHEY, CDR2 SVGAGI. CDR3 length: 13 amino acids. The CDR3 DNA follows: TGTGCCAGCAGTTCCCACCACAATTCACCCCCCCACTTT. Its translation is CASSSHHNSPPHF.

The rearrangement links TRBV9 to TRBJ2-2; possibly TRBD2 for D (7 bases). Between the trimmed V and J ends, which lost 0 bases and 1 base, there was a span of 13 bases. The germline V gene has CDR1 SGDLS and CDR2 YYNGEE. The CDR3 loop spans 17 amino acids. This CDR3 reads CASSVGGGLVNTGELFF. In nucleotides, the CDR3 is TGTGCCAGCAGCGTAGGGGGGGGCCTCGTGAACACCGGGGAGCTGTTTTTT.

This clone came up once. This rearrangement joins TRBV19 to TRBJ1-2; possible D gene TRBD1, 6 bases. CDR3 length: 10 residues. V shed 9 bases and J shed 9 bases, with 11 bases lying between them. Germline V gene data show CDR1 as LNHDA and CDR2 as SQIVND (reference sequence). CDR3: CASRDRSYTF. The CDR3 DNA is TGTGCCAGCCGCGACAGGAGCTACACCTTC.

The rearrangement uses TRBV27 and TRBJ2-3; 8 bases are a match to TRBD2. The germline CDR1 and CDR2 sequences are MNHEY and SMNVEV (reference sequence). Trimming cost V 6 bases and J 5 bases; bases outside gene matches: 7. This CDR3 comprises 14 residues. CDR3 coding DNA: TGTGCCAGCAGCCGGGGGGGCGGGGGAGATACGCAGTATTTT. This encodes CASSRGGGGDTQYF.

The chain combines TRBV4-1 with TRBJ1-4; D gene ambiguous. Germline CDR1 and CDR2: MGHRA and YSYEKL. The V end lost 0 bases, the J end lost 8 bases, and 16 bases lay between the germline ends. This CDR3 is 16 amino acids long. CDR3 in DNA: TGCGCCAGCAGCCAAGACGGAGCTACCTCCGGAGAAAAACTGTTTTTT. Protein product: CASSQDGATSGEKLFF.

This clone was recorded a few times. This chain links TRBV6-5 with TRBJ2-2, with 8 nucleotides matching TRBD2. Germline values: CDR1 MNHEY, CDR2 SVGAGI. The trim removed 7 bases at V and 3 bases at J, leaving 7 bases unmatched. The CDR3 has 15 amino acids. The DNA for the CDR3 is TGTGCCAGCACCACCGGGGGGGATTACACCGGGGAGCTGTTTTTT. Translating it yields CASTTGGDYTGELFF.

This clone was counted between two and nine times. The rearrangement links TRBV7-2 to TRBJ1-2, with 12 bases fitting TRBD1. Trimming at V came to 1 base and at J to 4 bases, leaving 4 bases not matched to a gene. CDR1 and CDR2 from the germline V gene are SGHTA and FQGNSA. The CDR3 contains 16 residues. The CDR3 DNA follows: TGTGCCAGCAGCTTAGGGGGACAGGGGGCTTCCTATGGCTACACCTTC. Encoded protein: CASSLGGQGASYGYTF.

This clone has a handful of counts. This chain links TRBV15 with TRBJ2-1, with TRBD2 identical over 15 bases. The germline V gene has CDR1 LNHNV and CDR2 YYDKDF (reference sequence). There are 18 residues in the CDR3. Trimming at V came to 1 base and at J to 1 base, leaving 2 bases not matched to a gene. The CDR3 loop is CATSRGTSGGASYNEQFF. The CDR3 DNA follows: TGTGCCACCAGCAGAGGGACTAGCGGGGGGGCTTCCTACAATGAGCAGTTCTTC.

This rearrangement joins TRBV7-2 to TRBJ1-2; D gene unclear. This CDR3 contains 12 residues. V gave up 2 bases and J gave up 8 bases, with 9 bases separating them. Looked up from germline, CDR1 is SGHTA and CDR2 is FQGNSA. DNA of the CDR3: TGTGCCAGCAGCTTAATATCGGAGGGCTACACCTTC. It yields the protein CASSLISEGYTF. Full variable domain (outside the CDR3, taken from reference TRBV7-2 and TRBJ1-2): GAGVSQSPSNKVTEKGKDVELRCDPISGHTALYWYRQSLGQGLEFLIYFQGNSAPDKSGLPSDRFSAERTGGSVSTLTIQRTQQEDSAVYLCASSLISEGYTFGSGTRLTVV.

This chain joins TRBV9 and TRBJ2-3, with D possibly TRBD2 on 5 matching bases. The CDR3 is 15 amino acids. In germline, CDR1 is SGDLS, CDR2 YYNGEE. V was trimmed by 4 bases and J by 2 bases, leaving 14 bases between them. The CDR3 here is CASSSGVHPTDTQYF. CDR3 DNA: TGTGCCAGCAGCTCCGGGGTACACCCCACAGATACGCAGTATTTT.